This TCR beta chain was captured in a study of blood T cell repertoires in COVID-19. Enrolled through a virtual design, the participants were between about 18 and 89 years of age and came from fewer than 30 US areas. The V gene's germline CDR1 is SGHVS and CDR2 FQNEAQ. Losses at the gene ends were 4 bases for V and 6 bases for J; bases not matched to a gene: 9. The CDR3 loop spans 15 amino acids. TCRdb's copy holds only in-frame clones and misses some; the assay was immunoSEQ multiplex PCR. The sample holds about 230,000 clones, roughly 91% seen once. The clonotype comes from a woman aged 25 to 39 with acute COVID-19. The V gene is TRBV7-8, the J gene TRBJ1-5, with 7 bases identical to TRBD1. Source material: PBMCs or T cells enriched from blood (not recorded which). The CDR3 nucleotides are TGTGCCAGCAGCTCCGGGACAGTGATAAGTCAGCCCCAGCATTTT. This translates into CASSSGTVISQPQHF.